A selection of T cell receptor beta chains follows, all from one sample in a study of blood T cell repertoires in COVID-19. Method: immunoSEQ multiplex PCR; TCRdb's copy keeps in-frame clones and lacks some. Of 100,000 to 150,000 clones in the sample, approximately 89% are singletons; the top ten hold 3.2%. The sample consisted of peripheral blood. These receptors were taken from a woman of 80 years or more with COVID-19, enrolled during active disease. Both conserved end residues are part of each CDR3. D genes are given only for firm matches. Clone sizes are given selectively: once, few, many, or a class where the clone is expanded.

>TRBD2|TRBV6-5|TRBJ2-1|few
CASNKAGGMDEQFF
TGTGCCAGCAACAAAGCGGGAGGGATGGATGAGCAGTTCTTC
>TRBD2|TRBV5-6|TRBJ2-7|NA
CASVARPGLAGVEQYF
TGTGCCAGCGTAGCTCGTCCGGGACTAGCGGGAGTCGAGCAGTACTTC
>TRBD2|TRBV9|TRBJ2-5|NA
CASSPGTSGPRETQYF
TGTGCCAGCAGCCCAGGGACTAGCGGGCCCCGAGAGACCCAGTACTTC
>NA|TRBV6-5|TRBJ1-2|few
CASTIGVPRGYTF
TGTGCCAGCACCATCGGGGTACCTCGTGGCTACACCTTC
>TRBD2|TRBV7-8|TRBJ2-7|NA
CASSPLVGLAGGNEQYF
TGTGCCAGCAGCCCACTGGTCGGGCTAGCGGGAGGGAACGAGCAGTACTTC
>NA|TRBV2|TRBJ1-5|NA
CASRGPGGSNQPQHF
TGTGCCAGCAGGGGTCCGGGGGGAAGCAATCAGCCCCAGCATTTT
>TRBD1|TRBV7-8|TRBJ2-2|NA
CASSPRDRGTHTGELFF
TGTGCCAGCAGCCCTCGGGACAGGGGCACCCACACCGGGGAGCTGTTTTTT
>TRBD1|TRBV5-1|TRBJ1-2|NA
CASSPGTGGADYGYTF
TGCGCCAGCAGCCCCGGGACAGGGGGCGCCGACTATGGCTACACCTTC
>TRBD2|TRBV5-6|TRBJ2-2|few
CASSWGTSGTGTGELFF
TGTGCCAGCAGCTGGGGGACTAGCGGGACGGGCACCGGGGAGCTGTTTTTT
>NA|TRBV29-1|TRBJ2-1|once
CSARGEVGNEQFF
TGCAGCGCCCGGGGTGAAGTGGGGAATGAGCAGTTCTTC
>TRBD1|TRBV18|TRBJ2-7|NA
CASSPGQGSSFDEQYF
TGTGCCAGCTCACCCGGACAGGGGAGTTCTTTCGACGAGCAGTACTTC
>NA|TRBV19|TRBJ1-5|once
CASTGLNQPQHF
TGTGCCAGTACGGGTCTCAATCAGCCCCAGCATTTT
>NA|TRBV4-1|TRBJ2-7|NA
CASSQAWTNYEQYF
TGCGCCAGCAGCCAAGCTTGGACAAACTACGAGCAGTACTTC
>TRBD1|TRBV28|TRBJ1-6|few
CASSSTPGGGYNSPLHF
TGTGCCAGCAGCTCAACTCCAGGGGGCGGTTATAATTCACCCCTCCACTTT
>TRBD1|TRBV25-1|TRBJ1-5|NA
CASSGTGHIQPQHF
TGTGCCAGCAGTGGGACAGGGCATATTCAGCCCCAGCATTTT
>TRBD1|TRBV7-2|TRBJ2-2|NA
CASSFRDRVFRELFF
TGTGCCAGCAGCTTCCGGGACAGGGTTTTTCGGGAGCTGTTTTTT
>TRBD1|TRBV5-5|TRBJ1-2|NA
CASSLVWTGEKNYGYTF
TGTGCCAGCAGCTTGGTTTGGACAGGGGAGAAAAACTATGGCTACACCTTC
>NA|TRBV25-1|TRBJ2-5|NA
CASRYGGQETQYF
TGTGCCAGCAGGTACGGAGGGCAAGAGACCCAGTACTTC
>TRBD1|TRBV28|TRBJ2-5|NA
CASSPQDRGVSQTQYF
TGTGCCAGCAGTCCCCAGGACAGGGGGGTTTCGCAGACCCAGTACTTC
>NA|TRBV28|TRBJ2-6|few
CASSLKAVSGANVLTF
TGTGCCAGCAGTTTGAAAGCGGTCTCTGGGGCCAACGTCCTGACTTTC
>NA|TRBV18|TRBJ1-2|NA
CASSPPTVVDGYTF
TGTGCCAGCTCACCGCCAACAGTGGTCGATGGCTACACCTTC
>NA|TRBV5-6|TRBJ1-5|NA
CASSLRGNQPQHF
TGTGCCAGCAGCTTGCGCGGCAATCAGCCCCAGCATTTT
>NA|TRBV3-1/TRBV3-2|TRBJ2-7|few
CASSQDIGSSYEQYF
TGTGCCAGCAGCCAAGATATTGGGAGCTCCTACGAGCAGTACTTC
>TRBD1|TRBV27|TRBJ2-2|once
CASKLGQGTGELFF
TGTGCCAGCAAGTTAGGACAGGGCACCGGGGAGCTGTTTTTT
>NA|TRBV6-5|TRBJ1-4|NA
CASSPGATNEKLFF
TGTGCCAGCAGCCCGGGAGCAACTAATGAAAAACTGTTTTTT
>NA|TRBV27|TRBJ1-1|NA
CASSSDPLGRANTEAFF
TGTGCCAGCAGTTCGGACCCTCTGGGCAGGGCGAACACTGAAGCTTTCTTT
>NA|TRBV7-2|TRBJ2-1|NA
CASSLVGLARGNEQFF
TGTGCCAGCAGCCTCGTAGGGCTAGCGAGGGGCAATGAGCAGTTCTTC
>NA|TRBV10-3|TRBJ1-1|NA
CAISLTVENTEAFF
TGTGCCATCAGTTTGACAGTGGAGAACACTGAAGCTTTCTTT
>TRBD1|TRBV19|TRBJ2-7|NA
CASSRQGAYEQYF
TGTGCCAGTAGTCGTCAGGGGGCCTACGAGCAGTACTTC
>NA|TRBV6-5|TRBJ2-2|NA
CASSYSGQNTGELFF
TGTGCCAGCAGTTACTCGGGACAGAACACCGGGGAGCTGTTTTTT
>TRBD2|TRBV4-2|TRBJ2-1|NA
CASSQETSGRSGYEQFF
TGTGCCAGCAGCCAAGAGACTAGCGGGAGGTCGGGCTATGAGCAGTTCTTC
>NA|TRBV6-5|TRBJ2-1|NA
CASRPFSSSYNEQFF
TGTGCCAGCAGGCCTTTTAGTTCCTCCTACAATGAGCAGTTCTTC
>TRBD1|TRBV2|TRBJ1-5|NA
CASSETGSNQPQHF
TGTGCCAGCAGTGAGACAGGGAGCAATCAGCCCCAGCATTTT
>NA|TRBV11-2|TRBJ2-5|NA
CASSLAGEIWGLETQYF
TGTGCCAGCAGCTTAGCGGGAGAGATTTGGGGTTTGGAGACCCAGTACTTC
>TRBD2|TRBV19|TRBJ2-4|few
CASSSGRSGKNIQYF
TGTGCCAGTTCGAGCGGGAGGTCCGGCAAAAACATTCAGTACTTC
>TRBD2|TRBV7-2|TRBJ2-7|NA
CASSLVGTSGEREQYF
TGTGCCAGCAGCTTGGTCGGGACTAGCGGGGAGAGGGAGCAGTACTTC
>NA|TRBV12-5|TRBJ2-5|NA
CASGLTGETQYF
TGTGCTAGTGGTTTGACAGGCGAGACCCAGTACTTC
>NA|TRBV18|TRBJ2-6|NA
CASSLKRGDRSGANVLTF
TGTGCCAGCTCATTGAAGCGTGGCGATCGCTCTGGGGCCAACGTCCTGACTTTC
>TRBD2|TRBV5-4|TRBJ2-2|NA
CASSFVAGEVTTGELFF
TGTGCCAGCAGCTTTGTAGCGGGAGAAGTTACGACCGGGGAGCTGTTTTTT
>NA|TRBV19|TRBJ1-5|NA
CASTRGGSNQPQHF
TGTGCCAGTACCCGAGGGGGTAGCAATCAGCCCCAGCATTTT
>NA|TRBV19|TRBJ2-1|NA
CASSTQTGNSNEQFF
TGTGCCAGTAGTACCCAGACGGGGAACTCCAATGAGCAGTTCTTC
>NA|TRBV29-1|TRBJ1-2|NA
CSFWTGLNYGYTF
TGCAGCTTTTGGACGGGACTTAACTATGGCTACACCTTC
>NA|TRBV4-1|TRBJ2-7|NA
CASRPFEQAYEQYF
TGCGCCAGCAGGCCTTTTGAGCAGGCCTACGAGCAGTACTTC
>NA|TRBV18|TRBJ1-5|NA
CASSAAGTRSNQPQHF
TGTGCCAGCTCAGCCGCCGGGACACGTAGCAATCAGCCCCAGCATTTT
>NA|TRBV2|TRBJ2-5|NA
CASRLAGVQETQYF
TGTGCCAGCAGGCTCGCCGGAGTTCAAGAGACCCAGTACTTC
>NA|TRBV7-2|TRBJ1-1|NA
CASSRTLGGSTEAFF
TGTGCCAGCAGCCGGACCCTGGGAGGGAGCACTGAAGCTTTCTTT
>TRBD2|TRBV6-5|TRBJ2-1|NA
CASSYLAGGRYNEQFF
TGTGCCAGCAGTTACCTAGCGGGAGGGCGGTACAATGAGCAGTTCTTC
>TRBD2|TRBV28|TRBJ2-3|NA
CASRDLGLAGVRDTQYF
TGTGCCAGCAGGGACCTCGGACTAGCGGGAGTAAGAGATACGCAGTATTTT
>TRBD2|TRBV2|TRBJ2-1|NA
CASSTSGSISEQFF
TGTGCCAGTTCCACTAGCGGGAGTATTAGTGAGCAGTTCTTC
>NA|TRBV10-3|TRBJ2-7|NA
CAISELTSKQYF
TGTGCCATCAGTGAGCTCACTTCAAAGCAGTACTTC
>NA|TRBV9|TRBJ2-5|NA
CASSVGGGETQYF
TGTGCCAGCAGCGTAGGAGGGGGAGAGACCCAGTACTTC
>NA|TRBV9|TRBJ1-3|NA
CASSAGTSAGNTIYF
TGTGCCAGCAGCGCAGGGACAAGTGCTGGAAACACCATATATTTT
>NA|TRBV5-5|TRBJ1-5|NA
CASSPDPHRANQPQHF
TGTGCCAGCAGCCCCGACCCCCACAGGGCCAATCAGCCCCAGCATTTT
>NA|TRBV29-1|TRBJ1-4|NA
CSVRGAEAATNEKLFF
TGCAGCGTCCGTGGGGCGGAAGCCGCAACTAATGAAAAACTGTTTTTT